This T cell receptor beta chain was captured by sequencing in a study of cytomegalovirus exposure and HLA in healthy donors. The CDR3 is 20 amino acids. Looked up from germline, CDR1 is LNHDA and CDR2 is SQIVND (reference sequence). V trimming: 7 bases; J trimming: 0 bases; junction bases outside the gene matches: 20. On this clone: Its antigen is not identified.

Generated by immunoSEQ multiplex PCR, the TCRdb table keeps only in-frame clones and is missing some. The sample holds around 130,000 clones, roughly 91% seen once. Points from the study as a whole: Altogether, 164 TCR beta chains were recorded as cytomegalovirus-associated. The finding came from a later analysis; first-cohort TCR clusters tended to co-occur in the 110 or so validation repertoires.

The chain employs TRBV19 and TRBJ2-5; 10 bases map to TRBD2. Specimen: PBMCs. The receptor was isolated from a man aged 30 to 45 in good health and CMV-seronegative. This CDR3 is CASKGPGTSDRRGYQETQYF. DNA of the CDR3: TGTGCCAGTAAAGGCCCCGGGACTAGCGACCGGAGGGGGTACCAAGAGACCCAGTACTTC. The full variable domain, its missing parts supplied by reference TRBV19 and TRBJ2-5, is DGGITQSPKYLFRKEGQNVTLSCEQNLNHDAMYWYRQDPGQGLRLIYYSQIVNDFQKGDIAEGYSVSREKKESFPLTVTSAQKNPTAFYLCASKGPGTSDRRGYQETQYFGPGTRLLVL.